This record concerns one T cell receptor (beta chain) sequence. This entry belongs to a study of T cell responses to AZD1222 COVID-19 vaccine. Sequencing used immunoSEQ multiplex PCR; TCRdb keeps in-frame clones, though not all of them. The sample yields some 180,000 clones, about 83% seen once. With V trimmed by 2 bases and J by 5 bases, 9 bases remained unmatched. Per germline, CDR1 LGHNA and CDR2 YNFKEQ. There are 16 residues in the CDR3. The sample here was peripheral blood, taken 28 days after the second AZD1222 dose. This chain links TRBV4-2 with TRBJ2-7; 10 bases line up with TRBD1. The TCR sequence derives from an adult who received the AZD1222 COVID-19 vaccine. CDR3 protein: CASSQPPGQGFHEQYF. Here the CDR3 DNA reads TGTGCCAGCAGCCAACCCCCGGGACAGGGGTTCCACGAGCAGTACTTC.